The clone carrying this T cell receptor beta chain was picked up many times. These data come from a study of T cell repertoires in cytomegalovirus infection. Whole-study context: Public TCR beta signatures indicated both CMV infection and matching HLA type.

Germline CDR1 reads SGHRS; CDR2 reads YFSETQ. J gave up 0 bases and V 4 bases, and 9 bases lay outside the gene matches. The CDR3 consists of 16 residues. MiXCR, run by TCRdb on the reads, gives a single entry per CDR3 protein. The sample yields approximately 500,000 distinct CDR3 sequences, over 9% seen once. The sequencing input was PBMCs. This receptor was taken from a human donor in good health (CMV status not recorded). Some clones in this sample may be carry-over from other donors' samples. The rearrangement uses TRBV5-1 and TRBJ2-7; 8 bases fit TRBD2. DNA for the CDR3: TGCGCCAGCAGCCCCGGGGGGGGCCGAGCCTCCTACGAGCAGTACTTC. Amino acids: CASSPGGGRASYEQYF.